The 24 T cell receptor beta chains presented below share a single source sample, sequenced in a study of shared clonotypes between healthy human individuals. Only in-frame clones appear in the TCRdb table, and some are missing; sequencing was by immunoSEQ multiplex PCR. The repertoire holds roughly 1.4 million clones, with around 98.5% as singletons. Source material: naive CD4+ T cells sorted from blood. Sample subset: CD45RA+ positively selected. The receptors were gathered from a man younger than 45 in good health.

The V call is TRBV20-1, the J call TRBJ2-5; D unclear. This CDR3 spans 10 amino acids. CDR1 and CDR2 from the germline V gene are DFQATT and SNEGSKA (reference sequence). Between the trimmed V and J ends, which lost 6 bases and 7 bases, there was a span of 9 bases. The CDR3 protein is CSATKGTQYF. CDR3 nucleotide sequence: TGCAGTGCCACCAAGGGGACCCAGTACTTC.

The CDR3 DNA follows: TGTGCCAGCAGTTCCCTAGCCGGGACAGGGAACTACGAGCAGTACTTC. Protein sequence: CASSSLAGTGNYEQYF. The chain is built from TRBV6-6 and TRBJ2-7, with 9 bases fitting TRBD1. Germline CDR1 MNHNY, CDR2 SVGAGI (reference sequence). J lost 3 bases, V lost 4 bases, and 10 bases had no gene match. This CDR3 is 16 amino acids long.

As for this clone: Other nucleotide sequences from this sample produce the same CDR3. The rearrangement links TRBV5-1 to TRBJ1-3; the D gene is possibly TRBD1 (5 bases). With 4 bases removed from V and 7 bases from J, the gap between germline ends came to 15 bases. This CDR3 contains 14 residues. Germline CDR1 reads SGHRS; CDR2 reads YFSETQ. CDR3 DNA sequence: TGCGCCAGCAGCCCCGGGACCGCCGGGAACACCATATATTTT. It yields the protein CASSPGTAGNTIYF.

The chain recombines TRBV5-4 with TRBJ1-2; D gene uncertain. CDR1 and CDR2 from the germline V gene are SGHNT and YYREEE (reference sequence). V was pared by 1 base and J by 7 bases, with 11 bases between. CDR3 size: 13 residues. This CDR3 is CASSLSPALGYTF. Here the CDR3 DNA reads TGTGCCAGCAGCTTGTCCCCCGCCCTTGGCTACACCTTC.

V usage is TRBV5-5 and J usage is TRBJ2-4; 8 nucleotides align to TRBD1. From germline, CDR1 is SGHKS and CDR2 YYEKEE (reference sequence). The CDR3 spans 15 residues. V gave up 4 bases and J gave up 2 bases; unmatched junction bases: 5. The chain's CDR3 is CASSPRTGTKNIQYF. CDR3 DNA sequence: TGTGCCAGCAGCCCGCGGACAGGGACCAAAAACATTCAGTACTTC. Together with reference TRBV5-5 and TRBJ2-4, the CDR3 gives the full variable domain: DAGVTQSPTHLIKTRGQQVTLRCSPISGHKSVSWYQQVLGQGPQFIFQYYEKEERGRGNFPDRFSARQFPNYSSELNVNALLLGDSALYLCASSPRTGTKNIQYFGAGTRLSVL.

CDR3 sequence reads: CASSYSELVREQYF. The DNA for the CDR3 is TGTGCCAGCAGTTACTCGGAGCTAGTTCGCGAGCAGTACTTC. The genes are TRBV6-6 and TRBJ2-7, with no clear D. Germline V lookup: CDR1 MNHNY, CDR2 SVGAGI (reference sequence). The CDR3 is made up of 14 amino acids. Trimming pared 0 bases from V and 6 bases from J, leaving 12 bases between.

The rearrangement joins TRBV13 to TRBJ2-7; a weak D match, TRBD2 (5 bases). This CDR3 region has 16 residues. V was trimmed by 0 bases and J by 0 bases, leaving 12 bases between them. Per the germline V gene, CDR1 is PRHDT and CDR2 is FYEKMQ (reference sequence). CDR3 DNA sequence: TGTGCCAGCAGCTTAGGCCTAGCCCAGAGCTCCTACGAGCAGTACTTC. It yields the protein CASSLGLAQSSYEQYF.

The chain links TRBV18 to TRBJ1-1; D not certain. Germline CDR1 reads KGHSH; CDR2 reads LQKENI. V lost 2 bases to trimming and J lost 4 bases, with 11 bases between them. The CDR3 is made up of 14 amino acids. CDR3 bases: TGTGCCAGCTCACCAGGGAGGTTCGGCACTGAAGCTTTCTTT. This gives the protein CASSPGRFGTEAFF. The whole variable domain, filled in from reference TRBV18 and TRBJ1-1, reads NAGVMQNPRHLVRRRGQEARLRCSPMKGHSHVYWYRQLPEEGLKFMVYLQKENIIDESGMPKERFSAEFPKEGPSILRIQQVVRGDSAAYFCASSPGRFGTEAFFGQGTRLTVV.

V is TRBV5-1 and J is TRBJ2-1, with a tentative D call TRBD2 (6 bases). Trimming stripped 4 bases from V and 6 bases from J, with 20 bases between. From germline, CDR1 is SGHRS and CDR2 YFSETQ. This CDR3 is built from 16 residues. The CDR3 DNA follows: TGCGCCAGCAGCGCACCTGTCGTTGGGGGGTCCAATGAGCAGTTCTTC. Its protein product is CASSAPVVGGSNEQFF.

The chain is built from TRBV7-9 and TRBJ2-7; 13 bases line up with TRBD2. Germline V gene sequence: CDR1 SEHNR, CDR2 FQNEAQ (reference sequence). This CDR3 is built from 15 residues. The V segment lost 5 bases and the J segment 7 bases; nucleotides outside the gene matches: 8. This chain's CDR3 is CASSILAGGPGEQYF. CDR3 nucleotides: TGTGCCAGCAGCATACTAGCGGGAGGGCCGGGGGAGCAGTACTTC.

The chain has TRBV18 and TRBJ2-5, with 8 bases identical to TRBD1. The J segment lost 4 bases and the V segment lost 3 bases, leaving 13 bases of the junction unmatched. The CDR3 spans 17 residues. Germline CDR1 KGHSH, CDR2 LQKENI. CDR3 in DNA: TGTGCCAGCTCACCGGACAGGGCGCTTGATATAAGAGAGACCCAGTACTTC. Translating gives CASSPDRALDIRETQYF.

This clone was counted a single time. The chain combines TRBV4-2 with TRBJ2-1, with TRBD2 as a possible D gene (6 bases). This CDR3 comprises 16 residues. The germline V and J ends were trimmed by 0 bases and 8 bases, with 17 bases remaining between them. Per germline, CDR1 LGHNA and CDR2 YNFKEQ. For the CDR3, the DNA is TGTGCCAGCAGCCAAGAAATCCGGGGGACGGGGGATGAGCAGTTCTTC. Protein: CASSQEIRGTGDEQFF.

The chain combines TRBV9 with TRBJ2-5; D gene ambiguous. Germline V gives CDR1 SGDLS, CDR2 YYNGEE. This CDR3 contains 14 residues. The V gene lost 4 bases and the J gene lost 5 bases, with 15 bases spanning the gap. The CDR3 region has the DNA TGTGCCAGCAGCTTCGACCCCGTAGAGGAGACCCAGTACTTC. This encodes CASSFDPVEETQYF.

J is TRBJ2-1 and V is TRBV4-3, with D unresolved. Germline V lookup: CDR1 LGHNA, CDR2 YSLEER. CDR3 size: 16 residues. Trimming stripped 1 base from V and 9 bases from J, with 19 bases between. The CDR3 loop reads CASSQASRAPQGEQFF. CDR3 sequence (DNA): TGCGCCAGCAGCCAAGCGAGCCGGGCCCCGCAAGGTGAGCAGTTCTTC.

The chain joins TRBV9 to TRBJ2-1; D is perhaps TRBD2 (5 bases). The CDR3 consists of 14 residues. Germline values: CDR1 SGDLS, CDR2 YYNGEE. V shed 2 bases and J shed 9 bases, with 15 bases lying between them. The CDR3 reads CASSVTGMMAEQFF. The DNA for the CDR3 is TGTGCCAGCAGCGTGACCGGGATGATGGCTGAGCAGTTCTTC.

This clone appeared a single time. Other nucleotide sequences from this sample produce the same CDR3. J is TRBJ2-7 and V is TRBV14; maybe TRBD2 (5 bases). V was trimmed by 4 bases and J by 0 bases, leaving 7 bases between them. The germline V gene encodes CDR1 SGHDN and CDR2 FVKESK. The CDR3 runs to 13 residues. Here the CDR3 reads CASSRRDSYEQYF. Here the CDR3 DNA reads TGTGCCAGCAGCCGCCGGGACTCCTACGAGCAGTACTTC.

This sequence joins TRBV5-5 and TRBJ2-7, with 8 positions matching TRBD2. Germline CDR1 and CDR2: SGHKS and YYEKEE (reference sequence). The CDR3 covers 16 residues. The trim removed 0 bases at V and 0 bases at J, leaving 5 bases unmatched. The CDR3 reads CASSLGRAGGSYEQYF. The CDR3 region has the DNA TGTGCCAGCAGCTTGGGGCGGGCGGGAGGCTCCTACGAGCAGTACTTC.

This sequence joins TRBV7-2 and TRBJ2-1; 11 bases align to TRBD2. Germline CDR1 reads SGHTA; CDR2 reads FQGNSA. With 1 base clipped from V and 16 bases from J, the junction kept 12 bases outside the gene matches. This CDR3 has 15 amino acids. The CDR3 loop is CASSLGALAGESGFF. As DNA, the CDR3 is TGTGCCAGCAGCTTAGGGGCACTAGCGGGAGAATCTGGTTTCTTC.

Comment on this clone: The sample contains more than one DNA sequence encoding this CDR3. This chain links TRBV5-1 with TRBJ2-2; TRBD1 agrees at 7 bases. Germline V gene data show CDR1 as SGHRS and CDR2 as YFSETQ. This CDR3 has 15 amino acids. V was clipped by 2 bases and J by 0 bases; unmatched bases: 1. The chain's CDR3 is CASSLQGTNTGELFF. In nucleotides, the CDR3 is TGCGCCAGCAGCTTACAGGGGACGAACACCGGGGAGCTGTTTTTT.

The chain combines TRBV13 with TRBJ2-3, with 9 bases identical to TRBD2. V gave up 3 bases and J gave up 4 bases; unmatched junction bases: 8. The germline V gene has CDR1 PRHDT and CDR2 FYEKMQ (reference sequence). The CDR3 contains 16 residues. CDR3 in DNA: TGTGCCAGCAGCTTGGTTAGCGGGAGCGGGTCAGATACGCAGTATTTT. It encodes CASSLVSGSGSDTQYF.

The chain is built from TRBV19 and TRBJ1-1; 8 bases align to TRBD1. With 4 bases clipped from V and 4 bases from J, the junction kept 5 bases outside the gene matches. The CDR3 runs to 14 residues. Germline CDR1 reads LNHDA; CDR2 reads SQIVND (reference sequence). CDR3 region: CASSRTGRFTEAFF. The CDR3 DNA is TGTGCCAGTAGTAGGACAGGGAGGTTCACTGAAGCTTTCTTT. Looking up the rest from reference TRBV19 and TRBJ1-1 gives the full variable domain: DGGITQSPKYLFRKEGQNVTLSCEQNLNHDAMYWYRQDPGQGLRLIYYSQIVNDFQKGDIAEGYSVSREKKESFPLTVTSAQKNPTAFYLCASSRTGRFTEAFFGQGTRLTVV.

This clone was seen a single time. The rearrangement links TRBV12-5 to TRBJ2-1, with D possibly matching TRBD2 (5 bases). V gave up 1 base and J gave up 0 bases, with 16 bases separating them. Germline V CDR1 and CDR2: LGHNT, FRNRAP. The CDR3 covers 18 residues. The CDR3 reads CASGLGRWETRSYNEQFF. CDR3 DNA: TGTGCTAGTGGTTTGGGTAGGTGGGAGACTCGCTCCTACAATGAGCAGTTCTTC.

The chain couples TRBV2 to TRBJ2-5, with 7 bases that match TRBD2. The CDR3 spans 16 residues. Germline V gene data show CDR1 as SNHLY and CDR2 as FYNNEI. J lost 5 bases, V lost 1 base, and 10 bases had no gene match. The CDR3 reads CASSEELTSVGETQYF. The CDR3 DNA reads TGTGCCAGCAGTGAAGAGCTAACTAGCGTCGGTGAGACCCAGTACTTC.

This chain uses TRBV10-3 with TRBJ1-1; 9 bases align to TRBD1. V shed 10 bases, J shed 1 base, and the junction held 7 bases outside the gene matches. CDR1 and CDR2 (germline): ENHRY, SYGVKD. This CDR3 is 14 amino acids long. This chain's CDR3 is CASRGTGKNTEAFF. The CDR3 DNA reads as TGTGCCAGCAGGGGGACAGGGAAGAACACTGAAGCTTTCTTT.